The T cell receptor beta chain described here comes from a study of cytomegalovirus exposure and HLA in healthy donors (dated by TCRdb to between 2016 and 2019). For the wider study: A later analysis indicated that the 120 or so validation repertoires were generated on the platform also employed for the 600 to 750 repertoires of the first cohort. To predict cytomegalovirus infection status, the study combined high-throughput TCR immunosequencing, statistical association of individual TCRs with disease status, and machine learning. The aim of the study was to test whether cataloging public T cell receptors could identify signatures of past pathogen exposure. Besides the first cohort of more than 650 subjects, a separate validation cohort made up of 120 different subjects was used.

To note about this clone: It has no known antigen specificity. It has no much larger one-base neighbor in the sample; base qualities were not kept.

The paper's findings and limits, for the study overall: Cytomegalovirus status was reported to be diagnosed by the classifier with high specificity and sensitivity in both the original and validation cohorts. Of the cluster scores, roughly 95% were above 0 in a later analysis, which found that TCRs clustered in the first cohort also tended to co-occur in the 120 validation repertoires. A later analysis had no HLA typing for the validation cohort, so co-occurrence there was scored across all 110 or so repertoires. The authors suggested that the approach could potentially be generalized to other disease states and immunological phenotypes. A few of the identified cytomegalovirus-associated TCR beta chains were confirmed in vitro to be specific for cytomegalovirus antigens. Most TCR sequences were observed very rarely across donors, whereas some public TCRs were present in many individuals. The study gave a list of under 200 TCR beta chains associated with cytomegalovirus.

V is cut back by 3 bases and J by 0 bases, with 5 bases in the junction unmatched. The CDR3 runs 16 amino acids, cysteine and phenylalanine included. The retained sequence is limited to the CDR3, 48 bases, with the frame set at the first base. CDR1 and CDR2 are drawn from the germline V gene (reference sequence): LNHDA, SQIVND. Separate from the roughly 650-subject first cohort, the validation cohort of 120 subjects was the group to which the donors belonged. The protocol used for the library was the immunoSEQ multiplex PCR assay. On the study's bioinformatics: A statistical classification framework was built for diagnosing cytomegalovirus status from the catalog of TCR beta chain sequences. Not all clones reach the TCRdb copy of this immuneACCESS table, which keeps in-frame sequences only. Checked studies attribute under half of the gap to unresolved V genes and leave the rest unexplained. V and J calls and clone size come straight from that table; D and trimming were deduced from the DNA. This sample has over 200,000 clones in its table, and 88% of those were observed once. 2.9% of the sample belongs to the ten largest clones.

This receptor chain uses TRBV19 and TRBJ2-4; 7 junctional bases match TRBD2. The sequencing input was PBMCs. This receptor was obtained from a woman between 18 and 29 years old in good health and CMV-seronegative. The DNA reads as follows: TGTGCCAGTAGTATCGGCGGGGGACTAGCCAAAAACATTCAGTACTTC. The resulting protein is CASSIGGGLAKNIQYF. The reference TRBV19 and TRBJ2-4 proteins fill in what lies around the CDR3, so the full variable domain reads DGGITQSPKYLFRKEGQNVTLSCEQNLNHDAMYWYRQDPGQGLRLIYYSQIVNDFQKGDIAEGYSVSREKKESFPLTVTSAQKNPTAFYLCASSIGGGLAKNIQYFGAGTRLSVL.